Listed here are 9 T cell receptor beta chains from one sample, sequenced in a study of blood T cell repertoires in COVID-19. Some clones are missing from TCRdb's copy, which holds only in-frame ones; the method was immunoSEQ multiplex PCR. Here the sample spans approximately 220,000 clones, approximately 80% being singletons. Sequencing used PBMCs or T cells enriched from blood (not recorded which). These TCRs come from a middle-aged woman with acute COVID-19.

V usage is TRBV27 and J usage is TRBJ1-5, with no clear D. The CDR3 consists of 18 residues. Trimming cost V 6 bases and J 2 bases, with 23 bases left between them. In germline, CDR1 is MNHEY, CDR2 SMNVEV (reference sequence). CDR3 coding DNA: TGTGCCAGCAGATCAGGTTACCCCCCATCCGCTGGCAATCAGCCCCAGCATTTT. It specifies CASRSGYPPSAGNQPQHF.

The chain is built from TRBV11-2 and TRBJ2-7; D is perhaps TRBD2 (6 bases). Germline V lookup: CDR1 SGHAT, CDR2 FQNNGV. The ends were cut back, 6 bases at V and 4 bases at J, with 22 bases in the middle. CDR3 length: 16 amino acids. The CDR3 nucleotides read TGTGCCAGCAGTTTCAAATTCGGGACCGGGGGTTACGAGCAGTACTTC. Protein sequence: CASSFKFGTGGYEQYF.

The chain has TRBV6-5 and TRBJ2-6, with a weak D call TRBD2 (5 bases). Germline lookup yields CDR1 MNHEY and CDR2 SVGAGI. This CDR3 is 15 amino acids long. The ends were cut back, 7 bases at V and 0 bases at J, with 10 bases in the middle. Here the CDR3 reads CASTRVLSGANVLTF. The CDR3 DNA reads TGTGCCAGCACGAGGGTCCTCTCTGGGGCCAACGTCCTGACTTTC.

The gene calls are TRBV7-3 and TRBJ2-2; D is unresolved. The CDR3 extends over 14 amino acids. Trimming removed 3 bases at V and 5 bases at J, with 10 bases between. The germline V gene encodes CDR1 SGHTA and CDR2 FQGTGA. The CDR3 spells CASSFQRETGELFF. The CDR3 nucleotides read TGTGCCAGCAGCTTCCAACGAGAAACCGGGGAGCTGTTTTTT.

The chain combines TRBV19 with TRBJ2-1, with TRBD2 matching 8 bases. The CDR3 sequence is 16 residues long. Germline-derived CDR1 and CDR2 are LNHDA and SQIVND (reference sequence). V lost 5 bases to trimming and J lost 4 bases; unmatched junction nucleotides: 10. The CDR3 loop reads CASSPRLALTYNEQFF. CDR3 in DNA: TGTGCCAGTAGTCCCCGACTAGCGCTGACTTACAATGAGCAGTTCTTC.

This clone was picked up a small number of times. The rearrangement uses TRBV5-1 and TRBJ1-3; no definite D call. V lost 2 bases and J lost 0, with 12 bases in between. The CDR3 spans 16 residues. Germline V CDR1 and CDR2: SGHRS, YFSETQ. The chain's CDR3 is CASSFDSPSSGNTIYF. In DNA form, the CDR3 reads TGCGCCAGCAGCTTCGACTCCCCGAGCTCTGGAAACACCATATATTTT.

This chain links TRBV29-1 with TRBJ1-1; no reliable D call. The V gene's germline CDR1 is SQVTM and CDR2 ANQGSEA. V shed 7 bases and J shed 0 bases, with 12 bases lying between them. This CDR3 is 13 amino acids long. Written as DNA, the CDR3 is TGCAGCGCTGTATCAGGCCTGAACACTGAAGCTTTCTTT. Its translation is CSAVSGLNTEAFF.

This chain uses TRBV4-2 with TRBJ2-7, with 10 bases that match TRBD2. V gave up 3 bases and J gave up 1 base; unmatched junction bases: 9. There are 17 residues in the CDR3. Looked up from germline, CDR1 is LGHNA and CDR2 is YNFKEQ. The CDR3 loop is CASSHAGRTSGSYEQYF. The CDR3 nucleotides are TGTGCCAGCAGCCATGCCGGGAGGACTAGCGGTTCCTACGAGCAGTACTTC.

This clone occurred once. V gene TRBV28 combines with J gene TRBJ2-7; tentatively, D is TRBD1 (6 bases). Germline CDR1 and CDR2: MDHEN and SYDVKM. V lost 5 bases to trimming and J lost 4 bases, with 15 bases between them. The CDR3 is made up of 14 amino acids. The CDR3 here is CASSPSLGAYEQYF. The CDR3 coding sequence is TGTGCCAGCAGTCCTAGTTTGGGGGCTTACGAGCAGTACTTC.